The 23 T cell receptor beta chains given below trace back to one sample, sequenced in a study of cytomegalovirus exposure and HLA in healthy donors. The primer mix had 60 Vbeta and 13 Jbeta primers. Sequenced by immunoSEQ multiplex PCR; TCRdb stores in-frame clones only, minus some. This sample has 200,000 to 250,000 clones, with roughly four fifths found just once. Input material: PBMCs. The receptors here all came from a woman in her thirties or forties in good health and CMV-seronegative.

CDR3 sequence reads: CASSLVRAGVGYTF. CDR3 sequence (DNA): TGTGCCAGCAGCTTAGTCAGGGCTGGAGTAGGCTACACCTTC. The J gene is TRBJ1-2, the V gene TRBV7-9, with D possibly being TRBD1 (5 bases). Germline CDR1 and CDR2: SEHNR and FQNEAQ (reference sequence). This CDR3 region has 14 residues. Trimming stripped 1 base from V and 8 bases from J, with 14 bases between.

V usage is TRBV4-1 and J usage is TRBJ2-5; possibly TRBD2 for D (6 bases). V gave up 0 bases and J gave up 9 bases, with 17 bases separating them. Germline V gives CDR1 MGHRA, CDR2 YSYEKL. The CDR3 length is 15 residues. The CDR3 DNA sequence: TGCGCCAGCAGCCAAGATCCCGTAGGAGGGGAGCCCCAGTACTTC. Translation: CASSQDPVGGEPQYF.

The chain has TRBV7-9 and TRBJ1-1, with D perhaps matching TRBD1 (6 bases). The germline gives CDR1 SEHNR, CDR2 FQNEAQ (reference sequence). Between the trimmed V and J ends, which lost 5 bases and 11 bases, there was a span of 24 bases. CDR3 length: 15 residues. CDR3 in amino acids: CASSEGQGLSEEAFF. As DNA, the CDR3 is TGTGCCAGCAGCGAAGGCCAGGGGCTCTCCGAAGAGGCTTTCTTT.

The CDR3 DNA is TGTGCCAGCAGCGGGACAGGCAATCAGCCCCAGCATTTT. It specifies CASSGTGNQPQHF. The chain links TRBV5-8 to TRBJ1-5; 7 nucleotides align to TRBD1. Trimming at V came to 4 bases and at J to 2 bases, leaving 0 bases not matched to a gene. The CDR3 is 13 residues long. Germline CDR1 is SGHTS and CDR2 is YDEGEE.

The genes are TRBV7-2 and TRBJ1-2; possibly TRBD1 for D (5 bases). The V end lost 2 bases, the J end lost 4 bases, and 11 bases lay between the germline ends. This CDR3 region has 14 residues. The germline CDR1 and CDR2 sequences are SGHTA and FQGNSA. The CDR3 bases are TGTGCCAGCAGCTTAATGCGGGGCCTCTATGGCTACACCTTC. The encoded protein is CASSLMRGLYGYTF.

Remarks on this clone: Mismatch with germline at one junction end may stem from a read error. This chain links TRBV11-1 with TRBJ2-7; no reliable D call. The CDR3 totals 12 residues. Germline V gene data show CDR1 as SGHAT and CDR2 as FQDESV (reference sequence). CDR3 sequence reads: CASSLFSDEQYF. The CDR3 DNA reads as TGTGCCAGCAGCCTGTTCTCCGACGAGCAGTACTTC.

The genes are TRBV7-2 and TRBJ2-3; TRBD2 agrees at 10 bases. V lost 5 bases, J lost 1 base, and 3 bases stayed unmatched. This CDR3 has 15 amino acids. Germline values: CDR1 SGHTA, CDR2 FQGNSA. In DNA form, the CDR3 reads TGTGCCAGCAGCCTTCTAGCGGGGGGCACAGATACGCAGTATTTT. Translating gives CASSLLAGGTDTQYF.

The J gene is TRBJ1-1, the V gene TRBV5-4; 7 bases are a match to TRBD1. CDR1 is SGHNT and CDR2 is YYREEE in the germline V gene (reference sequence). This CDR3 contains 12 residues. Germline trimming cut 0 bases from V and 10 bases from J; bases unmatched to any gene: 3. This CDR3 reads CASSLATGRAFF. CDR3 in DNA: TGTGCCAGCAGCTTGGCGACAGGGCGAGCTTTCTTT.

The chain combines TRBV5-8 with TRBJ1-5, with TRBD1 identical over 8 bases. V was pared by 6 bases and J by 2 bases, with 7 bases of the junction left unmatched. CDR1 is SGHTS and CDR2 is YDEGEE in the germline V gene. The CDR3 is 15 amino acids. This chain's CDR3 is CASTKTGVGNQPQHF. The CDR3 DNA reads TGTGCCAGCACCAAGACAGGGGTAGGCAATCAGCCCCAGCATTTT.

The CDR3 DNA is TGTGCCAGCAGTATAGGACAGAACACTGAAGCTTTCTTT. Protein sequence: CASSIGQNTEAFF. The chain has TRBV6-6 and TRBJ1-1, with a possible D match to TRBD1 (5 bases). The V and J ends lost 5 bases and 1 base respectively, with 8 bases between them. The CDR3 length is 13 residues. Germline lookup yields CDR1 MNHNY and CDR2 SVGAGI (reference sequence).

This clone was detected a few times. The gene calls are TRBV5-4 and TRBJ2-7, with 13 bases fitting TRBD2. Germline trimming cut 5 bases from V and 1 base from J; bases unmatched to any gene: 6. The CDR3 is made up of 16 amino acids. The germline V gene encodes CDR1 SGHNT and CDR2 YYREEE (reference sequence). CDR3 in amino acids: CASSPPGLAGSYEQYF. In nucleotides, the CDR3 is TGTGCCAGCAGTCCCCCGGGACTAGCGGGGTCCTACGAGCAGTACTTC.

The chain couples TRBV7-2 to TRBJ2-3; D remains ambiguous. Trimming left V 1 base short and J 2 bases short, with 7 bases between. Germline V CDR1 and CDR2: SGHTA, FQGNSA. The CDR3 is 14 amino acids. In nucleotides, the CDR3 is TGTGCCAGCAGCTTAGACAGTTACACAGATACGCAGTATTTT. Amino acids: CASSLDSYTDTQYF.

V usage is TRBV6-6 and J usage is TRBJ1-5; maybe TRBD1 (5 bases). Germline CDR1 and CDR2: MNHNY and SVGAGI (reference sequence). Deletions cut 2 bases from V and 7 bases from J, with 12 bases between. The CDR3 is made up of 14 amino acids. In DNA form, the CDR3 reads TGTGCCAGCAGTTACGAGGTCCAGGGACAGCCCCAGCATTTT. It yields the protein CASSYEVQGQPQHF.

The chain has TRBV2 and TRBJ1-1; a weak D match, TRBD1 (5 bases). The germline V gene has CDR1 SNHLY and CDR2 FYNNEI. There are 14 residues in the CDR3. Trimming took 7 bases from V and 5 from J, leaving 17 bases between them. The chain's CDR3 is CASTPQGRLTEAFF. The CDR3 DNA reads as TGTGCCAGCACTCCCCAGGGTCGGTTGACTGAAGCTTTCTTT.

A word on this clone: Germline is not matched at one junction end, which may reflect a read error. The chain carries TRBV30 and TRBJ2-1, with D perhaps TRBD2 (5 bases). This CDR3 has 12 residues. The germline V gene has CDR1 GTSNPN and CDR2 SVGIG (reference sequence). The CDR3 is CAGSLGASEQFF. The CDR3 DNA is TGTGCCGGGAGCCTGGGCGCATCTGAGCAGTTCTTC.

CDR3 in DNA: TGTGCCAGCAGCTTAGACAGGGGCGATGAGCAGTTCTTC. Translation: CASSLDRGDEQFF. The chain carries TRBV7-9 and TRBJ2-1; TRBD1 agrees at 7 bases. The CDR3 loop spans 13 amino acids. Germline V gives CDR1 SEHNR, CDR2 FQNEAQ (reference sequence). V lost 1 base and J lost 8; bases outside the gene matches: 2.

The chain joins TRBV13 to TRBJ1-3; weak D call: TRBD1 (5 bases). V lost 4 bases and J lost 3, with 16 bases in between. Germline V CDR1 and CDR2: PRHDT, FYEKMQ (reference sequence). The CDR3 covers 16 residues. CDR3 DNA: TGTGCCAGCAGCTATGGGGAGGGGATCGATGGAAACACCATATATTTT. The encoded protein is CASSYGEGIDGNTIYF.

The chain recombines TRBV28 with TRBJ1-5; D gene unclear. The CDR3 is made up of 16 amino acids. Germline V lookup: CDR1 MDHEN, CDR2 SYDVKM. Trimming removed 2 bases at V and 4 bases at J, with 15 bases between. The CDR3 DNA is TGTGCCAGCAGTTTAGGAGGGAGGTTTACGAATCAGCCCCAGCATTTT. Its protein is CASSLGGRFTNQPQHF.

This clone was seen only once. The V call is TRBV13, the J call TRBJ2-1; the D gene is possibly TRBD1 (6 bases). Trimming removed 5 bases at V and 2 bases at J, with 22 bases between. CDR1 and CDR2 (germline): PRHDT, FYEKMQ (reference sequence). The CDR3 loop spans 18 amino acids. The CDR3 loop reads CASSLNLETGVTYNEQFF. In nucleotides, the CDR3 is TGTGCCAGCAGCCTGAACCTCGAGACAGGAGTAACCTACAATGAGCAGTTCTTC.

This clone was seen only once. The gene calls are TRBV5-1 and TRBJ2-7; D is ambiguous. The V end lost 2 bases, the J end lost 5 bases, and 8 bases lay between the germline ends. The CDR3 totals 12 residues. Germline V lookup: CDR1 SGHRS, CDR2 YFSETQ. The CDR3 coding sequence is TGCGCCAGCAGCTTTGGCAGTCACGAGCAGTACTTC. This translates into CASSFGSHEQYF.

The chain combines TRBV9 with TRBJ2-7; 7 bases are shared with TRBD1. Germline V gene data show CDR1 as SGDLS and CDR2 as YYNGEE. CDR3 length: 16 amino acids. V lost 4 bases to trimming and J lost 2 bases; unmatched junction nucleotides: 12. The CDR3 is CASSLTGQESPYEQYF. CDR3 bases: TGTGCCAGCAGCCTCACCGGACAGGAAAGTCCCTACGAGCAGTACTTC. The whole variable domain, remainder taken from reference TRBV9 and TRBJ2-7, is DSGVTQTPKHLITATGQRVTLRCSPRSGDLSVYWYQQSLDQGLQFLIQYYNGEERAKGNILERFSAQQFPDLHSELNLSSLELGDSALYFCASSLTGQESPYEQYFGPGTRLTVT.

In this sample, this clone turned up a few times. V gene TRBV6-1 combines with J gene TRBJ2-2; D gene ambiguous. Germline V gene lookup returns CDR1 MNHNS and CDR2 SASEGT. The V and J ends lost 8 bases and 2 bases respectively, with 9 bases between them. The CDR3 spans 13 residues. CDR3 residues: CASRTDNTGELFF. As DNA, the CDR3 is TGTGCCAGCCGTACAGATAACACCGGGGAGCTGTTTTTT.

This clone was recorded once. The chain employs TRBV2 and TRBJ2-1, with D maybe TRBD2 (5 bases). With 7 bases removed from V and 9 bases from J, the gap between germline ends came to 10 bases. The CDR3 spans 11 residues. Germline V CDR1 and CDR2: SNHLY, FYNNEI. The CDR3 bases are TGTGCCAGCATCGCCGAGGGTGAGCAGTTCTTC. Translating gives CASIAEGEQFF.